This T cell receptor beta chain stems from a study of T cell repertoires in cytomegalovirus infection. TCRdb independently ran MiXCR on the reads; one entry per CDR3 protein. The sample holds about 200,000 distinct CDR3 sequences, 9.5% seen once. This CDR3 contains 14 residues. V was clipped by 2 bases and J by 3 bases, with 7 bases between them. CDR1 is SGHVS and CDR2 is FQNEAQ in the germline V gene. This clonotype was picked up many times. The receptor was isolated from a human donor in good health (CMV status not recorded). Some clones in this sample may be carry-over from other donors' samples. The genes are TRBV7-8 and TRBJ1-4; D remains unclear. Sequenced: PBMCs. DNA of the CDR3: TGTGCCAGCAGCTTATACCGGTCTAATGAAAAACTGTTTTTT. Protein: CASSLYRSNEKLFF.